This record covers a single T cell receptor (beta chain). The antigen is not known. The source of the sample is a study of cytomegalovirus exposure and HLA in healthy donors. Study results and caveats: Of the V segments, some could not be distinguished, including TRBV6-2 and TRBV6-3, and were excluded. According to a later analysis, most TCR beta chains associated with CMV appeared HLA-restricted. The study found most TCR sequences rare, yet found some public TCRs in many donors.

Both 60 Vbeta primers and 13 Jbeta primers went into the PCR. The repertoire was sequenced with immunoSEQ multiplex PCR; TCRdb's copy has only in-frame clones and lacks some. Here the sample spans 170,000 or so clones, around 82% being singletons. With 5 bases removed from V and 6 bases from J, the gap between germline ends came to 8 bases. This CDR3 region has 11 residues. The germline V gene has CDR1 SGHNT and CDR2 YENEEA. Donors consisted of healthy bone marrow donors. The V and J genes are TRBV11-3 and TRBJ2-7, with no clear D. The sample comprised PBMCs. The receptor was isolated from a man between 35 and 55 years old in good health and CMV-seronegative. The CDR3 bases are TGTGCCAGCAGCCGTTCTAGCGAGCAGTACTTC. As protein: CASSRSSEQYF.